One sample yielded the 20 T cell receptor beta chains listed below, sequenced in a study of blood T cell repertoires in COVID-19. Sequencing used immunoSEQ multiplex PCR; TCRdb keeps in-frame clones, though not all of them. The sample has around 330,000 clones; less than 85% are singletons. The sequencing input was PBMCs or T cells enriched from blood (not recorded which). The source is a woman in her thirties who had been exposed to COVID-19.

The chain is built from TRBV12-3 or TRBV12-4 and TRBJ1-1, with D possibly being TRBD1 (6 bases). This CDR3 region has 13 residues. V lost 7 bases, J lost 1 base, and 10 bases lay in between. This chain's CDR3 is CASNGGWNTEAFF. Here the CDR3 DNA reads TGTGCCAGCAATGGGGGCTGGAACACTGAAGCTTTCTTT.

This clone was observed a few times. The J gene is TRBJ1-3, the V gene TRBV7-3; TRBD1 matches 9 bases. The V gene end was trimmed by 6 bases and the J gene end by 2 bases; junction bases not matched to a gene: 5. This CDR3 is built from 15 residues. Germline CDR1 and CDR2: SGHTA and FQGTGA. CDR3 bases: TGTGCCAGCAGTTCTACAGGGGGCCCTGGAAACACCATATATTTT. It yields the protein CASSSTGGPGNTIYF.

The chain joins TRBV19 to TRBJ1-1; TRBD1 is a possible D gene (5 bases). The CDR3 contains 13 residues. The germline CDR1 and CDR2 sequences are LNHDA and SQIVND (reference sequence). V dropped 10 bases and J dropped 1 base, with 13 bases sitting between them. CDR3: CAIQPTGNTEAFF. The CDR3 nucleotides are TGTGCCATTCAACCAACAGGGAACACTGAAGCTTTCTTT. Full variable domain (remainder filled in from reference TRBV19 and TRBJ1-1): DGGITQSPKYLFRKEGQNVTLSCEQNLNHDAMYWYRQDPGQGLRLIYYSQIVNDFQKGDIAEGYSVSREKKESFPLTVTSAQKNPTAFYLCAIQPTGNTEAFFGQGTRLTVV.

The rearrangement uses TRBV19 and TRBJ2-5; a weak D match, TRBD1 (5 bases). Trimming pared 8 bases from V and 2 bases from J, leaving 18 bases between. This CDR3 has 15 residues. The germline CDR1 and CDR2 sequences are LNHDA and SQIVND (reference sequence). This CDR3 is CASSSLAGKQETQYF. In DNA, the CDR3 is TGTGCCAGTTCTTCTCTCGCAGGGAAGCAAGAGACCCAGTACTTC.

The rearrangement links TRBV19 to TRBJ2-1, with 9 bases identical to TRBD1. Germline CDR1 LNHDA, CDR2 SQIVND (reference sequence). The CDR3 extends over 14 amino acids. Trimming at V came to 7 bases and at J to 7 bases, leaving 8 bases not matched to a gene. The CDR3 DNA reads TGTGCCAGTACCGCCGGGACAGGGATAAATGAGCAGTTCTTC. Translating it yields CASTAGTGINEQFF.

The CDR3, as DNA: TGTGCCAGCAGCTTGTGGGGGGTAAGCACAGATACGCAGTATTTT. It specifies CASSLWGVSTDTQYF. This chain connects TRBV5-6 to TRBJ2-3; weak D call: TRBD2 (6 bases). Trimming left V 1 base short and J 0 bases short, with 9 bases between. Germline loops: CDR1 SGHDT, CDR2 YYEEEE. CDR3 length: 15 residues.

The chain carries TRBV4-2 and TRBJ2-7, with TRBD1 matching over 7 bases. V lost 3 bases and J lost 3; bases outside the gene matches: 11. Germline V gives CDR1 LGHNA, CDR2 YNFKEQ. There are 16 residues in the CDR3. The CDR3 here is CASSQLDPGQNYEQYF. CDR3 bases: TGTGCCAGCAGCCAGCTTGACCCGGGACAGAACTACGAGCAGTACTTC.

This clone was observed a handful of times. V usage is TRBV7-3 and J usage is TRBJ2-1, with TRBD2 identical over 15 bases. V shed 4 bases and J 3 bases; nucleotides not matched to a gene: 10. Germline assignment: CDR1 SGHTA and CDR2 FQGTGA. The length of the CDR3 is 19 residues. Here the CDR3 reads CASSSTGTSGGTNYNEQFF. The CDR3 bases are TGTGCCAGCAGCTCTACCGGGACTAGCGGGGGGACGAACTACAATGAGCAGTTCTTC.

This rearrangement joins TRBV3-1 (or the pseudogene TRBV3-2) to TRBJ1-2; 7 bases match TRBD1. The CDR3 totals 20 residues. V lost 2 bases to trimming and J lost 7 bases; unmatched junction nucleotides: 25. Germline V gene lookup returns CDR1 LGHDT and CDR2 YNNKEL (reference sequence). CDR3 region: CASSQYLTIVGRGGDTGYTF. Written as DNA, the CDR3 is TGTGCCAGCAGCCAATATTTAACCATCGTAGGAAGAGGGGGCGATACTGGCTACACCTTC.

The J gene is TRBJ1-5, the V gene TRBV28; 11 nucleotides match TRBD1. Trimming cost V 5 bases and J 4 bases; bases outside gene matches: 10. Looked up from germline, CDR1 is MDHEN and CDR2 is SYDVKM. CDR3 size: 17 residues. The CDR3 DNA reads as TGTGCCAGCAGTATACCCGGGACAGGGGGGCTTAATCAGCCCCAGCATTTT. Protein product: CASSIPGTGGLNQPQHF. Complete variable domain (other parts from reference TRBV28 and TRBJ1-5): DVKVTQSSRYLVKRTGEKVFLECVQDMDHENMFWYRQDPGLGLRLIYFSYDVKMKEKGDIPEGYSVSREKKERFSLILESASTNQTSMYLCASSIPGTGGLNQPQHFGDGTRLSIL.

The chain uses TRBV10-1 and TRBJ2-3, with a possible D match to TRBD1 (6 bases). The V end lost 3 bases, the J end lost 4 bases, and 11 bases lay between the germline ends. The CDR3 length is 14 residues. Germline V gene sequence: CDR1 WNHNN, CDR2 SYGVQD (reference sequence). The CDR3 DNA is TGCGCCAGCAGTGAAGGGGGTCCCGCAGATACGCAGTATTTT. This gives the protein CASSEGGPADTQYF.

The chain is built from TRBV5-1 and TRBJ1-1, with TRBD1 matching 9 bases. The CDR3 has 17 residues. Unmatched junction bases numbered 7, after V lost 1 base and J lost 0 bases. CDR1 SGHRS and CDR2 YFSETQ come from the germline V gene. The CDR3 sequence: CASSLPGQGSLNTEAFF. Written as DNA, the CDR3 is TGCGCCAGCAGCTTGCCGGGACAGGGCAGCTTGAACACTGAAGCTTTCTTT. Drawing the rest from reference TRBV5-1 and TRBJ1-1, the complete variable domain is KAGVTQTPRYLIKTRGQQVTLSCSPISGHRSVSWYQQTPGQGLQFLFEYFSETQRNKGNFPGRFSGRQFSNSRSEMNVSTLELGDSALYLCASSLPGQGSLNTEAFFGQGTRLTVV.

V is TRBV18 and J is TRBJ1-2; tentative D call: TRBD1 (5 bases). Trimming stripped 2 bases from V and 4 bases from J, with 17 bases between. The V gene's germline CDR1 is KGHSH and CDR2 LQKENI. This CDR3 is built from 16 residues. This CDR3 is CASSPSDRSNSYGYTF. CDR3 sequence (DNA): TGTGCCAGCTCACCATCCGACAGATCCAACAGCTATGGCTACACCTTC.

The rearrangement links TRBV7-9 to TRBJ2-7; weak D call: TRBD1 (5 bases). Trimming took off 2 bases at V and 6 bases at J, with 17 bases between the two ends. CDR1 and CDR2 from the germline V gene are SEHNR and FQNEAQ (reference sequence). There are 15 residues in the CDR3. The chain's CDR3 is CASSLSFQGKSEQYF. The CDR3 DNA reads TGTGCCAGCAGCTTATCGTTCCAGGGAAAAAGCGAGCAGTACTTC.

V gene TRBV6-2 or TRBV6-3 combines with J gene TRBJ1-2; D is possibly TRBD1 (6 bases). Trimming shortened V by 6 bases and J by 4 bases, and 12 bases separated the two germline ends. The length of the CDR3 is 13 residues. Germline assignment: CDR1 MNHEY and CDR2 SVGEGT. In DNA, the CDR3 is TGTGCCAGCAGCTCAGGGGCTGTCTATGGCTACACCTTC. Encoded protein: CASSSGAVYGYTF.

V is TRBV27 and J is TRBJ1-1, with D unresolved. CDR3 length: 12 amino acids. Between the trimmed V and J ends, which lost 2 bases and 8 bases, there was a span of 9 bases. The germline CDR1 and CDR2 sequences are MNHEY and SMNVEV (reference sequence). This chain's CDR3 is CASSLKGAEAFF. In DNA, the CDR3 is TGTGCCAGCAGTTTAAAGGGAGCAGAAGCTTTCTTT.

This sequence joins TRBV7-2 and TRBJ1-3; no clear D gene. The CDR3 is made up of 15 amino acids. Germline V CDR1 and CDR2: SGHTA, FQGNSA. Trimming stripped 5 bases from V and 0 bases from J, with 11 bases between. The CDR3: CASSPRALSGNTIYF. CDR3 DNA: TGTGCCAGCAGCCCCCGCGCCCTCTCTGGAAACACCATATATTTT.

The V gene is TRBV6-5, the J gene TRBJ1-6; 9 nucleotides match TRBD1. CDR1 is MNHEY, CDR2 SVGAGI, per germline. V shed 6 bases and J 7 bases; nucleotides not matched to a gene: 4. The CDR3 totals 14 residues. The CDR3 loop is CASRPGTGNSPLHF. The CDR3 bases are TGTGCCAGCAGGCCCGGGACAGGGAATTCACCCCTCCACTTT.

The genes are TRBV11-1 and TRBJ2-2, with D maybe TRBD2 (5 bases). CDR1 SGHAT and CDR2 FQDESV come from the germline V gene (reference sequence). V lost 1 base, J lost 4 bases, and 7 bases lay in between. CDR3 length: 14 residues. CDR3 DNA: TGTGCCAGCAGCTTAGTTCTAGCCACCGGGGAGCTGTTTTTT. Translation gives CASSLVLATGELFF.

This chain uses TRBV6-5 with TRBJ2-2, with 12 bases matching TRBD2. Germline-derived CDR1 and CDR2 are MNHEY and SVGAGI. The CDR3 covers 15 residues. With 4 bases clipped from V and 6 bases from J, the junction kept 3 bases outside the gene matches. The CDR3 loop reads CASSSSGGAAGELFF. The CDR3 DNA follows: TGTGCCAGCAGTTCTAGCGGGGGGGCCGCCGGGGAGCTGTTTTTT.